The T cell receptor (beta chain) described here comes from a study of cytomegalovirus exposure and HLA in healthy donors. Germline loops: CDR1 GTSNPN, CDR2 SVGIG (reference sequence). V was cut by 2 bases and J by 7 bases, with 18 bases left in between. This CDR3 is 15 amino acids long. The PCR made use of 60 Vbeta and 13 Jbeta primers. Only in-frame clones appear in the TCRdb table, and some are missing; sequencing was by immunoSEQ multiplex PCR. The sample has 200,000 to 300,000 clones, 80% to 90% seen once; the top ten hold 2% to 2.5%. The chain is built from TRBV30 and TRBJ1-5; no clear D gene. This TCR was recovered from a woman aged 40 to 50 in good health and CMV-seropositive. The specimen was PBMCs. CDR3 residues: CAWSPGGGGPQPQHF. The CDR3 DNA reads TGTGCCTGGAGTCCCGGTGGAGGCGGGCCCCAGCCCCAGCATTTT.